This is a list of T cell receptor beta chains from one sample in a study of blood T cell repertoires in COVID-19. TCRdb's copy holds only in-frame clones and misses some; the assay was immunoSEQ multiplex PCR. The repertoire holds some 70,000 clones, with roughly 84% as singletons. Input material: peripheral blood. Receptor source: a man aged 50 to 59 with active COVID-19. Each CDR3 is given with its conserved first and last residue. D genes are given only for firm matches. Rows may omit the clone size; those that give it use once, few, many or a size class.

J gene,D gene,V gene,clone size,CDR3 protein,CDR3 DNA
TRBJ2-1,.,TRBV6-2/TRBV6-3,.,CASSLGGSYNEQFF,TGTGCCAGCAGCCTCGGGGGATCCTACAATGAGCAGTTCTTC
TRBJ1-2,.,TRBV4-3,.,CASSLGTLTYGYTF,TGCGCCAGCAGCCTCGGGACTCTTACCTATGGCTACACCTTC
TRBJ2-5,.,TRBV24-1,.,CATSDQLAGETQYF,TGTGCCACCAGTGACCAACTAGCAGGGGAGACCCAGTACTTC
TRBJ2-1,TRBD2,TRBV28,.,CASSRTSSYNEQFF,TGTGCCAGCAGTAGGACTAGCTCCTACAATGAGCAGTTCTTC
TRBJ1-4,TRBD1,TRBV7-3,.,CASSSGQGGKLFF,TGTGCCAGCTCCTCCGGACAGGGCGGAAAACTGTTTTTT
TRBJ2-7,TRBD2,TRBV19,few,CASNIPGLAGGPYEQYF,TGTGCCAGTAACATCCCGGGACTAGCGGGAGGGCCTTACGAGCAGTACTTC
TRBJ1-4,.,TRBV18,.,CASSGAMNEKLFF,TGTGCCAGCTCAGGGGCTATGAATGAAAAACTGTTTTTT
TRBJ2-1,.,TRBV5-1,.,CASSSNTEAGEQFF,TGCGCCAGCAGCTCGAATACAGAGGCGGGTGAGCAGTTCTTC
TRBJ2-1,.,TRBV19,once,CASTAWDKSSYNEQFF,TGTGCCAGTACCGCGTGGGACAAGAGCTCCTACAATGAGCAGTTCTTC
TRBJ2-1,TRBD2,TRBV4-1,.,CASSQPQTLAGRGNEQFF,TGCGCCAGCAGCCAACCCCAAACACTAGCGGGGCGAGGGAATGAGCAGTTCTTC
TRBJ2-2,.,TRBV7-3,.,CASSSVAGSSTGELFF,TGTGCCAGCAGCTCCGTGGCGGGGTCTTCCACCGGGGAGCTGTTTTTT
TRBJ2-7,.,TRBV5-6,.,CASSLGWAGVSRPEQYF,TGTGCCAGCAGCTTGGGGTGGGCAGGGGTGTCCCGCCCCGAGCAGTACTTC
TRBJ1-1,.,TRBV29-1,few,CSVAEALTEAFF,TGCAGCGTTGCTGAGGCGCTCACTGAAGCTTTCTTT
TRBJ2-3,.,TRBV4-1,.,CASSLATRVEDTQYF,TGCGCCAGCAGCCTGGCGACTAGGGTGGAAGATACGCAGTATTTT
TRBJ2-7,.,TRBV2,.,CASSAQVYEQYF,TGTGCCAGCAGTGCACAGGTCTACGAGCAGTACTTC
TRBJ1-6,.,TRBV7-9,.,CASSKDSLTNSPLHF,TGTGCCAGCAGCAAAGACAGCCTTACTAATTCACCCCTCCACTTT
TRBJ1-1,TRBD1,TRBV27,.,CASSLGGQGSLNTEAFF,TGTGCCAGCAGTTTAGGGGGACAGGGATCGCTGAACACTGAAGCTTTCTTT
TRBJ2-5,.,TRBV19,.,CASSSRETQYF,TGTGCCAGTAGTTCTCGGGAGACCCAGTACTTC
TRBJ1-5,.,TRBV28,.,CASRRDTLSNQPQHF,TGTGCCAGCAGGAGGGACACCCTGAGCAATCAGCCCCAGCATTTT
TRBJ2-7,.,TRBV6-5,.,CASSYSVTWGQGEQYF,TGTGCCAGCAGTTACTCCGTCACCTGGGGGCAAGGCGAGCAGTACTTC
TRBJ2-4,.,TRBV19,.,CASSPGENIQYF,TGTGCCAGTAGCCCCGGGGAAAACATTCAGTACTTC
TRBJ2-3,TRBD1,TRBV7-3,.,CASSPGTGVYHTQYF,TGTGCCAGCAGCCCCGGGACAGGGGTTTATCATACGCAGTATTTT
TRBJ2-5,.,TRBV11-3,.,CASSVTYRETQYF,TGTGCCAGCAGCGTAACATATCGAGAGACCCAGTACTTC
TRBJ2-3,.,TRBV27,.,CASSDRGGDTQYF,TGTGCCAGCAGTGATAGGGGGGGGGATACGCAGTATTTT
TRBJ1-6,.,TRBV18,.,CASSPRAGSDSPLHF,TGTGCCAGCTCACCACGGGCAGGGTCGGATTCACCCCTCCACTTT
TRBJ1-3,TRBD1,TRBV4-3,once,CASSLSRWTGSNSGNTIYF,TGCGCCAGCAGCCTCTCCAGATGGACAGGGAGTAACTCTGGAAACACCATATATTTT
TRBJ2-7,.,TRBV9,many,CASSSRGSYEQYF,TGTGCCAGCAGCTCCAGGGGATCCTACGAGCAGTACTTC
TRBJ1-2,.,TRBV30,.,CAWTGERGSYGYTF,TGTGCCTGGACGGGAGAGAGAGGCTCCTATGGCTACACCTTC
TRBJ2-2,.,TRBV12-3/TRBV12-4,.,CASSWAGELFF,TGTGCCAGCAGCTGGGCTGGGGAGCTGTTTTTT
TRBJ2-4,.,TRBV6-5,.,CASSFSGRGGNIQYF,TGTGCCAGCAGTTTCTCGGGGAGGGGGGGAAACATTCAGTACTTC
TRBJ1-1,.,TRBV19,.,CASSIATGGTEAFF,TGTGCCAGTAGTATCGCAACCGGGGGCACTGAAGCTTTCTTT
TRBJ2-7,TRBD1,TRBV30,.,CAWTSKTGVYEQYF,TGTGCCTGGACCAGTAAGACAGGGGTATACGAGCAGTACTTC
TRBJ2-3,.,TRBV6-4,.,CASSEEDTDTQYF,TGTGCCAGCAGTGAAGAGGACACAGATACGCAGTATTTT
TRBJ2-3,.,TRBV25-1,.,CASSNPGLGADTQYF,TGTGCCAGCAGTAATCCGGGCCTCGGGGCAGATACGCAGTATTTT
TRBJ1-2,.,TRBV5-1,.,CASTLTQGRGGYTF,TGCGCCAGCACCCTGACACAGGGAAGAGGCGGCTACACCTTC
TRBJ2-1,.,TRBV5-1,.,CASSWGDEQFF,TGCGCCAGCAGCTGGGGGGATGAGCAGTTCTTC
TRBJ2-7,.,TRBV25-1,.,CASSEFTGSYEQYF,TGTGCCAGCAGTGAATTTACAGGGTCCTACGAGCAGTACTTC
TRBJ2-7,TRBD1,TRBV5-1,.,CASSLGTGGRSYEQYF,TGCGCCAGCAGCCTGGGGACAGGGGGAAGGTCCTACGAGCAGTACTTC
TRBJ2-2,TRBD1,TRBV7-9,.,CASSLGGGRTGELFF,TGTGCCAGCAGCTTAGGAGGGGGCCGCACCGGGGAGCTGTTTTTT